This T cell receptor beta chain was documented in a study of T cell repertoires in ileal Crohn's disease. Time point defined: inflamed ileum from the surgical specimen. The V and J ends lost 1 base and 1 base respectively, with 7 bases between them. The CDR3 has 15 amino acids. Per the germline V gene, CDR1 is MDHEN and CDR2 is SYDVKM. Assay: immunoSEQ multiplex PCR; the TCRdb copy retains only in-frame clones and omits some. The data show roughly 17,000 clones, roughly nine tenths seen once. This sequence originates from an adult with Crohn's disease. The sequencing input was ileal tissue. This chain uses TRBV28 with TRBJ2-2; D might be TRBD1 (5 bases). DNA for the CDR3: TGTGCCAGCAGTTTATCCGGACAGAACACCGGGGAGCTGTTTTTT. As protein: CASSLSGQNTGELFF. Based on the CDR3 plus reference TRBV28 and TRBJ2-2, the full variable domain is DVKVTQSSRYLVKRTGEKVFLECVQDMDHENMFWYRQDPGLGLRLIYFSYDVKMKEKGDIPEGYSVSREKKERFSLILESASTNQTSMYLCASSLSGQNTGELFFGEGSRLTVL.